This TCR beta chain was captured in a study of T cell repertoires in cytomegalovirus infection (dated by TCRdb to 2018 to 2020). The study in broad terms: Because public TCR beta signatures pointed to carriage of CMV infection together with the matching HLA type, the HLA type of each donor mattered for the analysis. General findings and caveats noted by the study authors: The ex vivo response was dominated by HLA-C-restricted CMV-specific TCR beta clonotypes, and the single most frequent clonotype in two of eight donors was supplied by these HLA-C-restricted clonotypes. In both this cohort and an independent roughly 400-donor cohort, the cumulative frequency of public TCR beta family members distinguished carriers of CMV infection plus the relevant HLA type.

Sequencing took place on an Illumina HiSeq 1500. The public reads were quality trimmed at Q25 with fastp and then assembled into clones with MiXCR by TCRdb, keeping productive beta chains. Every entry covers one CDR3 protein and lists the most common genes and DNA from its rows. This sample comprises about 740,000 distinct CDR3 sequences, 35% of them detected only once. Around 3% of the sample rests with the top ten. Remarks on this clonotype: The antigen it binds to is not known. It is likely a read error, because the conserved phenylalanine at the end of the CDR3 is missing. The DNA is omitted, as the CDR3 cannot be located on it reliably, and the CDR3 follows TCRdb's listing.

The germline V gene provides CDR1 SNHLY and CDR2 FYNNEI. The CDR3 length equals 11 residues, ends included. The sequencing sample was made of PBMCs. The chain employs TRBV2 and TRBJ1-2; no DNA check was done on the table's D call, TRBD1. This receptor was taken from a human donor in good health (CMV status not recorded). Some clones in this sample may be carry-over from other donors' samples. The CDR3 here reads CASSEAGTDLC.